This TCR beta chain was profiled in a study of blood T cell repertoires in COVID-19. Under the authors' procedure: Counts of nucleated cells, estimated from reference gene primer amplification, were obtained. Method: immunoSEQ multiplex PCR; TCRdb's copy keeps in-frame clones and lacks some. V and J calls plus clone size are reproduced from that table; the DNA served to infer D and trimming. This repertoire shows some 400,000 clones, 87% found once; its top ten account for 1% to 1.5%. This sequence was found in a young man who had recovered from COVID-19. The sequenced sample consisted of PBMCs or T cells enriched from blood (not recorded which).

CDR3 residues: CASTGSNQPQHF. Written as DNA, the CDR3 is TGTGCCAGTACAGGTAGCAATCAGCCCCAGCATTTT. The rearrangement links TRBV2 to TRBJ1-5, with D possibly being TRBD1 (5 bases). The CDR3 sequence is 12 residues long. V was pared by 9 bases and J by 0 bases, with 6 bases between. Germline-derived CDR1 and CDR2 are SNHLY and FYNNEI.